This T cell receptor beta chain was documented in a study of blood T cell repertoires in COVID-19. Overall study context: Sites across the United States, Italy and Spain contributed samples from acute and convalescent COVID-19.

The assay was immunoSEQ multiplex PCR, and TCRdb's table has in-frame clones only and misses some. The sample has around 170,000 clones, roughly 75% seen once. Germline trimming cut 1 base from V and 6 bases from J; bases unmatched to any gene: 6. CDR3 length: 16 residues. Germline-derived CDR1 and CDR2 are SGHTA and FQGNSA. This chain joins TRBV7-2 and TRBJ2-1; 10 positions match TRBD1. Sequencing input: peripheral blood. The TCR was taken from a man between 65 and 79 years old with active or convalescent COVID-19. Here the CDR3 DNA reads TGTGCCAGCAGCTTAGGACCGGGACAGGGGTCCAATGAGCAGTTCTTC. Translated, it gives CASSLGPGQGSNEQFF. Full variable domain (outside the CDR3, taken from reference TRBV7-2 and TRBJ2-1): GAGVSQSPSNKVTEKGKDVELRCDPISGHTALYWYRQSLGQGLEFLIYFQGNSAPDKSGLPSDRFSAERTGGSVSTLTIQRTQQEDSAVYLCASSLGPGQGSNEQFFGPGTRLTVL.